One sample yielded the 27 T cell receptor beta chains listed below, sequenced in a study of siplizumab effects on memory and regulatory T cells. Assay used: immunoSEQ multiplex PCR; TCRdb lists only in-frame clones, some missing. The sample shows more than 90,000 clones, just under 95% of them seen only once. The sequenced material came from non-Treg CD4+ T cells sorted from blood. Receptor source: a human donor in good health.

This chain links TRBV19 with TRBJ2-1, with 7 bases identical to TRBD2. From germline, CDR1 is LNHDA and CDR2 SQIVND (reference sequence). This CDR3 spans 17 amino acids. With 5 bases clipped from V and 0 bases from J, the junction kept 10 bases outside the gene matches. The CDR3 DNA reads TGTGCCAGTAGTGTCCAACTAGCGCGTAGCTCCTACAATGAGCAGTTCTTC. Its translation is CASSVQLARSSYNEQFF.

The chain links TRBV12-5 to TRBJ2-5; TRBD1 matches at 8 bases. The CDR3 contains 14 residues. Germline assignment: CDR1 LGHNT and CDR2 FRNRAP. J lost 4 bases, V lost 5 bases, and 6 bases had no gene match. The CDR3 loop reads CASGRGQGIETQYF. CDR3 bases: TGTGCTAGTGGTCGAGGACAGGGAATAGAGACCCAGTACTTC.

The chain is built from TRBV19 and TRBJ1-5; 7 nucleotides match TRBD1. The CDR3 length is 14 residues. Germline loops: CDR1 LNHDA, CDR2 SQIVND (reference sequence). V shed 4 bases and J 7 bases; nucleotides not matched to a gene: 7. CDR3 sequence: CASSTYRGRQPQHF. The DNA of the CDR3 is TGTGCCAGTAGTACCTACAGGGGTAGACAGCCCCAGCATTTT.

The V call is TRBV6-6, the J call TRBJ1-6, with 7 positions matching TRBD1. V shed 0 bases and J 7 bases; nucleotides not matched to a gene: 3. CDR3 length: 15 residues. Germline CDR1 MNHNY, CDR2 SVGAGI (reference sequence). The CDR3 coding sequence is TGTGCCAGCAGTTACTCCGGGGACAGAAATTCACCCCTCCACTTT. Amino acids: CASSYSGDRNSPLHF.

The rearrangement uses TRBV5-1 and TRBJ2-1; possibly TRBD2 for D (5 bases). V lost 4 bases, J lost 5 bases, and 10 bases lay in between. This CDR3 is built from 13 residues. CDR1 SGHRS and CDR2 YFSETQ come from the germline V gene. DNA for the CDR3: TGCGCCAGCAGCGGTACTAGGGACAATGAGCAGTTCTTC. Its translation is CASSGTRDNEQFF.

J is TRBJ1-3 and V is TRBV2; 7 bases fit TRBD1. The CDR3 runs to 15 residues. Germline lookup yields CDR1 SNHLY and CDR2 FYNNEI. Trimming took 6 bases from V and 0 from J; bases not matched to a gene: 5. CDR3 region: CASSRDSGSGNTIYF. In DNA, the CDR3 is TGTGCCAGCAGCCGGGACAGCGGCTCTGGAAACACCATATATTTT.

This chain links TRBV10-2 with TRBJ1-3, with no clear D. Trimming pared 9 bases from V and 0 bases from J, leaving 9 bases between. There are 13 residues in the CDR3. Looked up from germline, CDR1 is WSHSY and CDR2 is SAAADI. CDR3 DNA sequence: TGCGCCAGTCGACTCACCTCTGGAAACACCATATATTTT. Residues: CASRLTSGNTIYF.

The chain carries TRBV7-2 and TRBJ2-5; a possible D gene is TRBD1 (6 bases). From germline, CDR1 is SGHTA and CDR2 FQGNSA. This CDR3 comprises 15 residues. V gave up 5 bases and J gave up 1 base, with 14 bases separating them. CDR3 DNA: TGTGCCAGCAGCCCGACCGGACAGACCCAAGAGACCCAGTACTTC. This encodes CASSPTGQTQETQYF.

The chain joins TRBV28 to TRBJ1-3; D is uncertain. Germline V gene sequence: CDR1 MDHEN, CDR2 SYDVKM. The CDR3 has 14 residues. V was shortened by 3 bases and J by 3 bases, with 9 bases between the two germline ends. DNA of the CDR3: TGTGCCAGCAGTTTTAGCCTTTTTGGAAACACCATATATTTT. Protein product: CASSFSLFGNTIYF.

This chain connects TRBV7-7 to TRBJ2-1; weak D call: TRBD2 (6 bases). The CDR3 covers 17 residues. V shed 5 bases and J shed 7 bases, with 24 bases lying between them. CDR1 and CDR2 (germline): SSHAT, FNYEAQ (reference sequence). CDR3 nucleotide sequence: TGTGCCAGCAGCCGTCCCAGACTAGTTCTGGTCCCGAATGAGCAGTTCTTC. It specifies CASSRPRLVLVPNEQFF.

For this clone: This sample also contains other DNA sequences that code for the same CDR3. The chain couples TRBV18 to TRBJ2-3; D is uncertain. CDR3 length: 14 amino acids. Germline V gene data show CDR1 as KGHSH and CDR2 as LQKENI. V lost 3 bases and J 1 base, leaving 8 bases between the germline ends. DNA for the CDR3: TGTGCCAGCTCACCCCAACGAGGCACAGATACGCAGTATTTT. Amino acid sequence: CASSPQRGTDTQYF. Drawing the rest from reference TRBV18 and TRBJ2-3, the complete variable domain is NAGVMQNPRHLVRRRGQEARLRCSPMKGHSHVYWYRQLPEEGLKFMVYLQKENIIDESGMPKERFSAEFPKEGPSILRIQQVVRGDSAAYFCASSPQRGTDTQYFGPGTRLTVL.

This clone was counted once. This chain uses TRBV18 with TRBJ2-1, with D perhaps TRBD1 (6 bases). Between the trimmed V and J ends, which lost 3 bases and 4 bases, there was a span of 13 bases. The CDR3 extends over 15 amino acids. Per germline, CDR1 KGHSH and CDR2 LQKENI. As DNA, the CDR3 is TGTGCCAGCTCACCTTTTGGACAGCAGTACAATGAGCAGTTCTTC. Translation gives CASSPFGQQYNEQFF. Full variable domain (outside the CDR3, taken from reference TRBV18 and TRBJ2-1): NAGVMQNPRHLVRRRGQEARLRCSPMKGHSHVYWYRQLPEEGLKFMVYLQKENIIDESGMPKERFSAEFPKEGPSILRIQQVVRGDSAAYFCASSPFGQQYNEQFFGPGTRLTVL.

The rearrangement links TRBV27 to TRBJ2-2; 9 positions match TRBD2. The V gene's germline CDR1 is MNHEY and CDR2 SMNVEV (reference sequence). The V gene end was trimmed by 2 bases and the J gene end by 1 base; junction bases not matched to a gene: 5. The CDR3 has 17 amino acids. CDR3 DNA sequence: TGTGCCAGCAGTTTACCGGTACTAGCGGGGAACACCGGGGAGCTGTTTTTT. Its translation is CASSLPVLAGNTGELFF.

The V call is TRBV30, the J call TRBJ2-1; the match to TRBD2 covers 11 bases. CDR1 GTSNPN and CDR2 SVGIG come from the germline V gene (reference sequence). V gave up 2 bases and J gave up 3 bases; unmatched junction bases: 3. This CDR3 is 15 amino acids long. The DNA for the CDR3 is TGTGCCTGGAGTACGACTAGCGGGATCTACAATGAGCAGTTCTTC. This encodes CAWSTTSGIYNEQFF.

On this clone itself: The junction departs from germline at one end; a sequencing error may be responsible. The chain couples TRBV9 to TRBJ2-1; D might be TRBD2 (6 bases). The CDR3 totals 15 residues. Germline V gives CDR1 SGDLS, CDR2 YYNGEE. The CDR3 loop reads CASSVGSGYYDEQFF. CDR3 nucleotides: TGTGCCAGCAGCGTAGGTAGCGGCTACTACGATGAGCAGTTCTTC.

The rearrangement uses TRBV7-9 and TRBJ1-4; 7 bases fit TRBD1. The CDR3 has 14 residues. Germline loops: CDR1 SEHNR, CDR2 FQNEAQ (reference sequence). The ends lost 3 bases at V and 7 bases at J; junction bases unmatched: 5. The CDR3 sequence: CASSLRGRFEKLFF. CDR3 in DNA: TGTGCCAGCAGCTTGAGGGGGCGATTTGAAAAACTGTTTTTT.

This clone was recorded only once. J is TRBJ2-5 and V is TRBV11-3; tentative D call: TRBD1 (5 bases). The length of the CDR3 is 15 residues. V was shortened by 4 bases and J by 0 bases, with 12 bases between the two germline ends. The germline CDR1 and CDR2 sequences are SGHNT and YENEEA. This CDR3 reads CASSWGVGYQETQYF. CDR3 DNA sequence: TGTGCCAGCAGCTGGGGCGTAGGGTACCAAGAGACCCAGTACTTC.

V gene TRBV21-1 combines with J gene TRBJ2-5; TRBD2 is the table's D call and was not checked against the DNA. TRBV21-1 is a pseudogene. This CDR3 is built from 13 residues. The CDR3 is CASSDGFPETQYF. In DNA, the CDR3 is TGTGCCAGCAGCGACGGGTTCCCTGAGACCCAGTACTTC.

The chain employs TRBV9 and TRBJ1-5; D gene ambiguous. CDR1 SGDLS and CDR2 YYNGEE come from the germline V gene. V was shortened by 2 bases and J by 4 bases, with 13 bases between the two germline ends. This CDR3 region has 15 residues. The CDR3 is CASSVDAFANQPQHF. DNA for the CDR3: TGTGCCAGCAGCGTGGACGCCTTTGCAAATCAGCCCCAGCATTTT.

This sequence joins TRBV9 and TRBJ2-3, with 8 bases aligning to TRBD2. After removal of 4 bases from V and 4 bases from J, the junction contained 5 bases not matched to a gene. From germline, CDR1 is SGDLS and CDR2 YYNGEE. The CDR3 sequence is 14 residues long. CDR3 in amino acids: CASSPGLGPDTQYF. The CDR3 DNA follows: TGTGCCAGCAGCCCGGGACTAGGCCCAGATACGCAGTATTTT.

This chain's CDR3 is CASSEASGRLGPNNEQFF. Written as DNA, the CDR3 is TGTGCCAGCAGTGAAGCCTCCGGGAGGTTAGGCCCAAACAATGAGCAGTTCTTC. The chain links TRBV2 to TRBJ2-1; 7 nucleotides agree with TRBD2. Germline-derived CDR1 and CDR2 are SNHLY and FYNNEI. The CDR3 consists of 18 residues. The J segment lost 5 bases and the V segment lost 0 bases, leaving 13 bases of the junction unmatched.

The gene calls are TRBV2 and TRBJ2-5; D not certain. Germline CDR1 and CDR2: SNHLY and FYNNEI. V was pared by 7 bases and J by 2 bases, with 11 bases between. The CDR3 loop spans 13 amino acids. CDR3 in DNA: TGTGCCAGCAACGAACACCTACAAGAGACCCAGTACTTC. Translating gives CASNEHLQETQYF.

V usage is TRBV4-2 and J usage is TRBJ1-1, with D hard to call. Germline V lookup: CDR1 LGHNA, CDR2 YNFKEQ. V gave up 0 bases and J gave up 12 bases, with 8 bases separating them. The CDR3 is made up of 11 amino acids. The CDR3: CASSQDRSTFF. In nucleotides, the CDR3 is TGTGCCAGCAGCCAAGATAGGTCGACTTTCTTT.

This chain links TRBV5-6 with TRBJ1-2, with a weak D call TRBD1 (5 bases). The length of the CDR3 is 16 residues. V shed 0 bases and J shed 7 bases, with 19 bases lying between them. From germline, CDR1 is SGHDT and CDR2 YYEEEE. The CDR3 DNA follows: TGTGCCAGCAGCTTGGTGCAGGGTTGGCCTTTGAGTGGCTACACCTTC. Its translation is CASSLVQGWPLSGYTF.

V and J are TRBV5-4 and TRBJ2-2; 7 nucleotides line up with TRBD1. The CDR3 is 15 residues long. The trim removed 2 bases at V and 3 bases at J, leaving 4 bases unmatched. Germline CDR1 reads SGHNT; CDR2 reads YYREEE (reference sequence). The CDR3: CASSFRQGYTGELFF. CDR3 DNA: TGTGCCAGCAGCTTTAGACAGGGCTACACCGGGGAGCTGTTTTTT.

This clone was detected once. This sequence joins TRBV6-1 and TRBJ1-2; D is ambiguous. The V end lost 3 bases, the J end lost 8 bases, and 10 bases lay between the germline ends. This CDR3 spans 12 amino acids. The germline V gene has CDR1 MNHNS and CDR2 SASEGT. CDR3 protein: CASSDPAGGYTF. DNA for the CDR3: TGTGCCAGCAGTGATCCAGCGGGGGGCTACACCTTC.

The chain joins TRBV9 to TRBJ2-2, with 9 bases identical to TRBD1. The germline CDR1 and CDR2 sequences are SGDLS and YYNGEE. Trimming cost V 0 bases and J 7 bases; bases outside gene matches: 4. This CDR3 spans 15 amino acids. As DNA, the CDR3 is TGTGCCAGCAGCGTAGTGGACAGGGGTGGCGGGGAGCTGTTTTTT. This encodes CASSVVDRGGGELFF.